One and the same sample provided the 3 T cell receptor beta chains below, sequenced in a study of control samples from healthy donors and cancer patients (TCRdb year 2020). Libraries were constructed by the immunoSEQ multiplex PCR assay. What TCRdb holds here is the immuneACCESS table cut down to in-frame rearrangements. Part of the clones is not present; checked against another copy, under half of the missing clones reflect an unresolved V gene, and the others are unexplained. Present in this sample are roughly 30,000 clones, about 93% of which were seen just once. The top ten hold 1.7% of the sample. The sequenced sample consisted of PBMCs. The receptors derive from a man aged 40-55 years with colorectal cancer.

The chain is built from TRBV29-1 and TRBJ2-3, with unresolved D. Per the germline V gene, CDR1 is SQVTM and CDR2 is ANQGSEA. The V end was cut by 2 bases, the J end by 5 bases, with 5 bases between. The CDR3 covers 11 residues. The CDR3 nucleotides are TGCAGCGTTGAACATGAAGATACGCAGTATTTT. Its protein is CSVEHEDTQYF.

The chain has TRBV27 and TRBJ1-3; D is unclear. Germline CDR1 reads MNHEY; CDR2 reads SMNVEV (reference sequence). The CDR3 extends over 14 amino acids. V lost 5 bases, J lost 0 bases, and 8 bases lay in between. In DNA form, the CDR3 reads TGTGCCAGCAGTCGATCCTTCTCTGGAAACACCATATATTTT. Translated: CASSRSFSGNTIYF.

Concerning this clone itself: Other DNA sequences in this sample translate to the same CDR3. The chain combines TRBV25-1 with TRBJ2-2; the D gene is possibly TRBD1 (5 bases). This CDR3 has 14 residues. Germline V gene lookup returns CDR1 MGHDK and CDR2 SYGVNS. The V and J ends lost 8 bases and 1 base respectively, with 11 bases between them. The CDR3 region has the DNA TGTGCCAGCTTGGGGCCGCTGAACACCGGGGAGCTGTTTTTT. Translation: CASLGPLNTGELFF.